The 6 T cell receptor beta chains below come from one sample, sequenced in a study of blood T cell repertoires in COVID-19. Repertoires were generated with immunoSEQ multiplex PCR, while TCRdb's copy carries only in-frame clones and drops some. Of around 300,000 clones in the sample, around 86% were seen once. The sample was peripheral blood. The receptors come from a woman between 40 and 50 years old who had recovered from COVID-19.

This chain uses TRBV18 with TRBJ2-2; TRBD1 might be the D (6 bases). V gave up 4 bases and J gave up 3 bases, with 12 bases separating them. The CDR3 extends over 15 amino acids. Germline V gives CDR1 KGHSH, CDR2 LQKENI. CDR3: CASSQGQWDTGELFF. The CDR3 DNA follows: TGTGCCAGCTCACAAGGACAGTGGGACACCGGGGAGCTGTTTTTT.

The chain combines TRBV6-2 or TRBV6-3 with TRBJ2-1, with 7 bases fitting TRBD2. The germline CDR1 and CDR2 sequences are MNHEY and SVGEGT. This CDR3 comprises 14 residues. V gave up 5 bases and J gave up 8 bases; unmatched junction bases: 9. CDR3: CASSNQRGSDEQFF. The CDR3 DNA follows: TGTGCCAGCAGTAACCAGCGGGGCTCGGATGAGCAGTTCTTC.

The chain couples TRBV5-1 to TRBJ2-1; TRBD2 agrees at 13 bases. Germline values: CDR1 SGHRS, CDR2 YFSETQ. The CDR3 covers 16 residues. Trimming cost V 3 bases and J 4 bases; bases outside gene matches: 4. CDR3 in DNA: TGCGCCAGCAGCTCCTCGACTAGCGGGGGGTACAATGAGCAGTTCTTC. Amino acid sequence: CASSSSTSGGYNEQFF.

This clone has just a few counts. CDR3 sequence (DNA): TGTGCCAGCAGCCCCGCCGGGACTAGCAGATACAATGAGCAGTTCTTC. As protein: CASSPAGTSRYNEQFF. The rearrangement uses TRBV7-7 and TRBJ2-1; 9 bases line up with TRBD2. The CDR3 is 16 residues long. The V gene's germline CDR1 is SSHAT and CDR2 FNYEAQ (reference sequence). Germline trimming cut 5 bases from V and 4 bases from J; bases unmatched to any gene: 9.

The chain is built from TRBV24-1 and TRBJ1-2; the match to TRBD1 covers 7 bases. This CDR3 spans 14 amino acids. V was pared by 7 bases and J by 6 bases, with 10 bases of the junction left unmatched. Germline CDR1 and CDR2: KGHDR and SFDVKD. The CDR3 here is CATRGDSSFDGYTF. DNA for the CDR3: TGTGCCACCAGGGGGGACAGCTCCTTTGATGGCTACACCTTC.

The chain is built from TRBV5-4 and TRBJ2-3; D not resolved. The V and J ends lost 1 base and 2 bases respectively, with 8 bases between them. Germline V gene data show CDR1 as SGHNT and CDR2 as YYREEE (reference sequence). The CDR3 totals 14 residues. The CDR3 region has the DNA TGTGCCAGCAGCTTGACAGCCCCCACAGATACGCAGTATTTT. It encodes CASSLTAPTDTQYF.